These 14 T cell receptor beta chains were all obtained from the same sample, sequenced in a study of immune cell composition in non-small cell lung cancer. The table came from immunoSEQ multiplex PCR; TCRdb's copy has only in-frame clones and leaves some out. The repertoire holds roughly 8,000 clones, with approximately 68% as singletons. Specimen: lung tumor tissue. Receptors originate from a human donor with non-small cell lung cancer.

V is TRBV30 and J is TRBJ2-1; 10 bases line up with TRBD2. This CDR3 contains 13 residues. Germline V gene lookup returns CDR1 GTSNPN and CDR2 SVGIG (reference sequence). J gave up 6 bases and V 3 bases, and 2 bases lay outside the gene matches. Here the CDR3 DNA reads TGTGCCTGGAGAGCGGGGGGGATCAATGAGCAGTTCTTC. It encodes CAWRAGGINEQFF.

The rearrangement joins TRBV7-8 to TRBJ1-1; 7 bases align to TRBD1. The CDR3 extends over 14 amino acids. With 5 bases clipped from V and 0 bases from J, the junction kept 3 bases outside the gene matches. Germline V CDR1 and CDR2: SGHVS, FQNEAQ. Here the CDR3 DNA reads TGTGCCAGCAGCCCGACAGGGATGAACACTGAAGCTTTCTTT. This sequence encodes CASSPTGMNTEAFF.

The V call is TRBV9, the J call TRBJ2-2; TRBD1 is a possible D gene (6 bases). Germline-derived CDR1 and CDR2 are SGDLS and YYNGEE. This CDR3 is 15 amino acids long. Trimming stripped 0 bases from V and 5 bases from J, with 11 bases between. The CDR3 is CASSVATGRTGELFF. In DNA form, the CDR3 reads TGTGCCAGCAGCGTAGCTACAGGGAGAACCGGGGAGCTGTTTTTT. The variable domain in full, completed from reference TRBV9 and TRBJ2-2, reads DSGVTQTPKHLITATGQRVTLRCSPRSGDLSVYWYQQSLDQGLQFLIQYYNGEERAKGNILERFSAQQFPDLHSELNLSSLELGDSALYFCASSVATGRTGELFFGEGSRLTVL.

The rearrangement uses TRBV5-4 and TRBJ2-1, with D possibly TRBD2 on 6 matching bases. Germline V gene sequence: CDR1 SGHNT, CDR2 YYREEE (reference sequence). The V end was cut by 0 bases, the J end by 0 bases, with 10 bases between. This CDR3 has 16 amino acids. The CDR3 sequence: CASSLAGLSSYNEQFF. The CDR3 DNA sequence: TGTGCCAGCAGCTTGGCGGGACTCAGCTCCTACAATGAGCAGTTCTTC.

This clone has a single count. DNA of the CDR3: TGTGCCAGCAGCTTGGATTTAGCGGGAGCTTTAACAGATACGCAGTATTTT. It translates to CASSLDLAGALTDTQYF. This chain connects TRBV5-6 to TRBJ2-3, with 9 positions matching TRBD2. V lost 0 bases to trimming and J lost 3 bases; unmatched junction nucleotides: 8. Per the germline V gene, CDR1 is SGHDT and CDR2 is YYEEEE. CDR3 size: 17 residues.

The rearrangement uses TRBV6-5 and TRBJ2-7, with D unclear. The CDR3 has 14 residues. The V end was cut by 2 bases, the J end by 3 bases, with 11 bases between. The germline CDR1 and CDR2 sequences are MNHEY and SVGAGI. As DNA, the CDR3 is TGTGCCAGCAGTTACCCGGCCCAGGACTACGAGCAGTACTTC. It is translated as CASSYPAQDYEQYF.

This clone showed up just once. The V and J genes are TRBV6-1 and TRBJ1-2; a weak D match, TRBD1 (5 bases). Germline values: CDR1 MNHNS, CDR2 SASEGT. V was cut by 6 bases and J by 6 bases, with 11 bases left in between. This CDR3 comprises 12 residues. This CDR3 reads CASRVPGNGYTF. CDR3 bases: TGTGCCAGCAGGGTACCAGGGAATGGCTACACCTTC.

This sequence joins TRBV28 and TRBJ2-5, with 10 bases identical to TRBD2. The CDR3 totals 14 residues. Losses at the gene ends were 7 bases for V and 2 bases for J; bases not matched to a gene: 4. Germline V lookup: CDR1 MDHEN, CDR2 SYDVKM. CDR3 in DNA: TGTGCCAGCACCCCTAGCGGGGGACAAGAGACCCAGTACTTC. Amino acids: CASTPSGGQETQYF. The full variable domain, completed using reference TRBV28 and TRBJ2-5, is DVKVTQSSRYLVKRTGEKVFLECVQDMDHENMFWYRQDPGLGLRLIYFSYDVKMKEKGDIPEGYSVSREKKERFSLILESASTNQTSMYLCASTPSGGQETQYFGPGTRLLVL.

The chain uses TRBV10-3 and TRBJ2-1; D possibly corresponds to TRBD1 (5 bases). The CDR3 contains 13 residues. V was shortened by 2 bases and J by 3 bases, with 5 bases between the two germline ends. The germline gives CDR1 ENHRY, CDR2 SYGVKD. The CDR3 DNA is TGTGCCATCAGTGAGGGACACTACAATGAGCAGTTCTTC. Translation: CAISEGHYNEQFF.

The CDR3 here is CASSPGQGGNTIYF. CDR3 sequence (DNA): TGTGCCAGCTCACCGGGACAGGGAGGAAACACCATATATTTT. The genes are TRBV18 and TRBJ1-3, with 9 bases matching TRBD1. The trim removed 3 bases at V and 4 bases at J, leaving 1 base unmatched. The germline V gene has CDR1 KGHSH and CDR2 LQKENI. The CDR3 is 14 amino acids.

The genes are TRBV19 and TRBJ1-2; TRBD1 matches at 8 bases. V lost 3 bases and J lost 3; bases outside the gene matches: 3. From germline, CDR1 is LNHDA and CDR2 SQIVND (reference sequence). The CDR3 spans 14 residues. The CDR3 here is CASSISRGHYGYTF. The DNA for the CDR3 is TGTGCCAGTAGTATTAGCAGGGGGCACTATGGCTACACCTTC.

The chain recombines TRBV6-4 with TRBJ2-2; D uncertain. Trimming took off 7 bases at V and 0 bases at J, with 9 bases between the two ends. This CDR3 spans 14 amino acids. Germline assignment: CDR1 MRHNA and CDR2 SNTAGT. The CDR3 sequence is CASTEVTNTGELFF. The CDR3 nucleotides are TGTGCCAGCACCGAGGTTACGAACACCGGGGAGCTGTTTTTT.

The chain has TRBV28 and TRBJ2-7, with D perhaps TRBD1 (6 bases). This CDR3 has 15 residues. Trimming took off 4 bases at V and 6 bases at J, with 19 bases between the two ends. Germline CDR1 and CDR2: MDHEN and SYDVKM. The CDR3 sequence is CASSSPDRISSEQYF. The CDR3 nucleotides read TGTGCCAGCAGTTCGCCTGACAGGATCTCAAGCGAGCAGTACTTC.

The chain joins TRBV10-1 to TRBJ2-5, with D possibly being TRBD2 (5 bases). Germline V lookup: CDR1 WNHNN, CDR2 SYGVQD (reference sequence). The CDR3 consists of 12 residues. V lost 11 bases to trimming and J lost 5 bases, with 15 bases between them. In nucleotides, the CDR3 is TGCGCCGGGAAGGGTAAGCGGGAGACCCAGTACTTC. Protein sequence: CAGKGKRETQYF.